A selection of T cell receptor beta chains follows, all from one sample in a study of T cell responses to AZD1222 COVID-19 vaccine. The data were produced by immunoSEQ multiplex PCR, yet TCRdb's version contains in-frame clones alone and is incomplete. The sample carries roughly 150,000 clones, roughly 88% recorded once. Here the sequenced sample was peripheral blood, taken on day 0 of MenACWY control vaccination. The source of these receptors is an adult in good health. Both conserved end residues are part of each CDR3. A D gene is named only where the DNA matches it firmly. Clone size is given for some rows only: seen once, a few or many times, or a class if the clone is expanded.

CDR3aa	CDR3nt	d_gene	j_gene	abundance	len	v_gene
CASSMRRGRQPQHF	TGTGCCAGTAGTATGCGACGGGGGCGGCAGCCCCAGCATTTT	NA	TRBJ1-5	NA	14	TRBV19
CASSEFVPGKEKLFF	TGTGCCAGCAGTGAATTTGTCCCAGGGAAAGAAAAACTGTTTTTT	NA	TRBJ1-4	NA	15	TRBV25-1
CASSPGQGRGDTQYF	TGTGCCAGCAGCCCAGGACAGGGGAGAGGAGATACGCAGTATTTT	TRBD1	TRBJ2-3	NA	15	TRBV5-5
CASTFSSSYNSPLHF	TGTGCCAGTACCTTCTCAAGCTCCTATAATTCACCCCTCCACTTT	NA	TRBJ1-6	NA	15	TRBV19
CASSQVGGDQPQHF	TGCGCCAGCAGCCAAGTTGGGGGGGATCAGCCCCAGCATTTT	NA	TRBJ1-5	NA	14	TRBV4-3
CASSESYRGQNEKLFF	TGCGCCAGCAGTGAATCCTACAGGGGCCAAAATGAAAAACTGTTTTTT	TRBD1	TRBJ1-4	NA	16	TRBV10-1
CASSRRTSVEAFF	TGTGCCAGCAGTCGCCGGACCTCAGTTGAAGCTTTCTTT	NA	TRBJ1-1	few	13	TRBV6-5
CASSYSDRGFEQYF	TGTGCCAGCAGTTACTCTGACAGGGGCTTCGAGCAGTACTTC	TRBD1	TRBJ2-7	NA	14	TRBV6-2/TRBV6-3
CASSYRGLVWNEQFF	TGTGCCAGCAGTTACCGGGGCTTGGTTTGGAATGAGCAGTTCTTC	NA	TRBJ2-1	NA	15	TRBV6-5
CASSLDGQVATDTQYF	TGTGCCAGCAGCTTAGATGGCCAGGTGGCCACAGATACGCAGTATTTT	NA	TRBJ2-3	few	16	TRBV11-3
CASSRGGRGYTEAFF	TGTGCCAGCAGCAGAGGAGGGCGGGGATACACTGAAGCTTTCTTT	NA	TRBJ1-1	NA	15	TRBV7-6
CASSQLGAPTDTQYF	TGTGCCAGCAGCCAGCTCGGAGCCCCCACAGATACGCAGTATTTT	NA	TRBJ2-3	NA	15	TRBV7-2
CASSLRAVDTQYF	TGTGCCAGCAGTTTAAGGGCGGTAGATACGCAGTATTTT	NA	TRBJ2-3	NA	13	TRBV27
CASSSRGEETQYF	TGTGCCAGCAGCTCCCGAGGGGAGGAGACCCAGTACTTC	NA	TRBJ2-5	NA	13	TRBV11-3
CASSLAVGGGPYEQYF	TGTGCCAGCAGCTTAGCGGTGGGAGGGGGCCCCTACGAGCAGTACTTC	NA	TRBJ2-7	NA	16	TRBV7-2
CASSEVVPNTEAFF	TGTGCCAGCAGTGAAGTTGTTCCGAACACTGAAGCTTTCTTT	NA	TRBJ1-1	NA	14	TRBV2
CASTPERYGYGYTF	TGTGCCAGCACCCCCGAGAGGTACGGCTATGGCTACACCTTC	NA	TRBJ1-2	NA	14	TRBV6-5
CASSLVFGTSGVYEQYF	TGTGCCAGCAGCTTAGTTTTCGGGACTAGCGGGGTCTACGAGCAGTACTTC	TRBD2	TRBJ2-7	NA	17	TRBV11-2
CAAEGASGGRTGNTIYF	TGTGCCGCAGAAGGGGCATCTGGAGGGAGAACTGGAAACACCATATATTTT	NA	TRBJ1-3	NA	17	TRBV10-3
CASSMGQAENQPQHF	TGTGCCAGTAGTATGGGACAGGCCGAAAATCAGCCCCAGCATTTT	TRBD1	TRBJ1-5	once	15	TRBV19
CASSEYGTRLNTEAFF	TGTGCCAGCAGTGAATACGGGACGCGACTGAACACTGAAGCTTTCTTT	NA	TRBJ1-1	few	16	TRBV6-1
CASRPQLELEGYTF	TGTGCCAGCAGACCCCAGCTGGAGCTTGAGGGCTACACCTTC	NA	TRBJ1-2	NA	14	TRBV6-5
CASSYGGGSNQPQHF	TGTGCCAGCAGTTACGGGGGGGGTTCAAATCAGCCCCAGCATTTT	NA	TRBJ1-5	NA	15	TRBV6-2/TRBV6-3
CASSSGQGNNQPQHF	TGTGCCAGCAGTTCGGGACAGGGCAACAATCAGCCCCAGCATTTT	TRBD1	TRBJ1-5	NA	15	TRBV6-5
CASSLLAGARDTQYF	TGTGCCAGCAGTTTACTAGCGGGAGCGAGAGATACGCAGTATTTT	TRBD2	TRBJ2-3	NA	15	TRBV28
CASSPAGTGTTYEQYF	TGTGCCAGCAGCCCCGCCGGGACAGGGACTACCTACGAGCAGTACTTC	TRBD1	TRBJ2-7	NA	16	TRBV28
CASSQEGSGDIQYF	TGTGCCAGCAGCCAAGAGGGCTCCGGTGACATTCAGTACTTC	NA	TRBJ2-4	NA	14	TRBV3-1/TRBV3-2
CSVSVGSRNTEAFF	TGCAGCGTTTCGGTGGGGTCTAGGAACACTGAAGCTTTCTTT	NA	TRBJ1-1	NA	14	TRBV29-1
CASSLGRLSSYEQYF	TGTGCCAGCAGCTTGGGGCGGTTGAGCTCCTACGAGCAGTACTTC	NA	TRBJ2-7	NA	15	TRBV5-5
CASRDLRDNQPQHF	TGTGCCAGTCGGGACCTCAGGGACAATCAGCCCCAGCATTTT	NA	TRBJ1-5	NA	14	TRBV28
CASSLAGPAKNIQYF	TGCGCCAGCAGTTTAGCGGGACCAGCCAAAAACATTCAGTACTTC	TRBD2	TRBJ2-4	NA	15	TRBV5-1
CASRPYRGPTGELFF	TGTGCCAGCAGGCCTTATAGAGGGCCGACCGGGGAGCTGTTTTTT	NA	TRBJ2-2	once	15	TRBV7-2
CASSWGLAGGEGETQYF	TGTGCCAGCAGCTGGGGACTAGCGGGAGGCGAGGGAGAGACCCAGTACTTC	TRBD2	TRBJ2-5	NA	17	TRBV7-3
CSVIRRDSRADTQYF	TGCAGCGTTATCCGGCGGGACTCGCGGGCAGATACGCAGTATTTT	NA	TRBJ2-3	NA	15	TRBV29-1
CASSQWAANTGELFF	TGTGCCAGCAGCCAATGGGCCGCGAACACCGGGGAGCTGTTTTTT	NA	TRBJ2-2	once	15	TRBV14
CASSTGDRVIPEYF	TGTGCCAGCAGCACCGGGGACAGGGTAATTCCGGAGTACTTC	TRBD1	TRBJ2-7	NA	14	TRBV5-6
CASSSTPSYGYTF	TGTGCCAGCAGTTCCACCCCCTCCTATGGCTACACCTTC	NA	TRBJ1-2	NA	13	TRBV12-3/TRBV12-4
CASSLLGQPSTDTQYF	TGCGCCAGCAGCTTGTTGGGGCAGCCCAGCACAGATACGCAGTATTTT	NA	TRBJ2-3	NA	16	TRBV5-1
CASSYRGRGRTEAFF	TGTGCCAGCAGCTACCGAGGGCGCGGGCGCACTGAAGCTTTCTTT	NA	TRBJ1-1	NA	15	TRBV7-9
CATSDAGTANQETQYF	TGTGCCACCAGTGATGCCGGGACAGCCAACCAAGAGACCCAGTACTTC	TRBD1	TRBJ2-5	NA	16	TRBV24-1
CAFRDRGDYGYTF	TGTGCCTTCCGGGACAGGGGGGACTATGGCTACACCTTC	TRBD1	TRBJ1-2	NA	13	TRBV30
CASSSGRTANTEAFF	TGTGCCAGCAGCTCGGGTAGGACGGCGAACACTGAAGCTTTCTTT	NA	TRBJ1-1	few	15	TRBV11-3
CASSWGPWDTEAFF	TGTGCCAGCAGCTGGGGTCCATGGGACACTGAAGCTTTCTTT	NA	TRBJ1-1	NA	14	TRBV5-5
CASSRGQGNNQPQHF	TGTGCCAGCTCCCGGGGACAGGGGAATAATCAGCCCCAGCATTTT	TRBD1	TRBJ1-5	NA	15	TRBV18
CATGTAYGTGELFF	TGTGCCACGGGGACAGCTTATGGCACCGGGGAGCTGTTTTTT	TRBD1	TRBJ2-2	NA	14	TRBV5-8
CASSLGELAKNIQYF	TGTGCCAGCAGTTTAGGCGAATTAGCCAAAAACATTCAGTACTTC	NA	TRBJ2-4	NA	15	TRBV28
CASSTSGSNYNEQFF	TGTGCCAGCAGCACTAGCGGGAGCAACTACAATGAGCAGTTCTTC	TRBD2	TRBJ2-1	NA	15	TRBV11-2
CASSSLGTSGGLSSYNEQFF	TGTGCCAGCAGCTCACTCGGGACTAGCGGGGGGCTAAGCTCCTACAATGAGCAGTTCTTC	TRBD2	TRBJ2-1	NA	20	TRBV27
CASSPPGLAGGSDTQYF	TGTGCCAGCAGCCCCCCGGGACTAGCGGGAGGATCAGATACGCAGTATTTT	TRBD2	TRBJ2-3	once	17	TRBV7-3
CATSRDRGAYEQYF	TGTGCCACCAGCAGAGATCGGGGGGCCTACGAGCAGTACTTC	TRBD2	TRBJ2-7	once	14	TRBV15
CSVGILNTEAFF	TGCAGCGTTGGGATCTTGAACACTGAAGCTTTCTTT	NA	TRBJ1-1	NA	12	TRBV29-1
CASSTGDRGSPLHF	TGTGCCAGCAGCACCGGGGACAGGGGTTCACCCCTCCACTTT	TRBD1	TRBJ1-6	NA	14	TRBV5-5
CASSSQGNTEAFF	TGTGCCAGCAGTTCCCAGGGAAACACTGAAGCTTTCTTT	NA	TRBJ1-1	once	13	TRBV7-9
CASSEKSDTQYF	TGTGCCAGCAGTGAGAAGTCAGATACGCAGTATTTT	NA	TRBJ2-3	once	12	TRBV6-4
CASSERDQETQYF	TGTGCCAGCAGTGAGAGGGACCAAGAGACCCAGTACTTC	NA	TRBJ2-5	NA	13	TRBV6-4
CASSLALFRGYTF	TGTGCCAGCAGCTTAGCTCTTTTTAGAGGCTACACCTTC	NA	TRBJ1-2	once	13	TRBV7-9
CASGGTGSGAKLFF	TGTGCCAGCGGGGGGACAGGGTCGGGTGCAAAACTGTTTTTT	TRBD1	TRBJ1-4	once	14	TRBV28
CASSLVAGARTEAFF	TGTGCCAGCAGCTTAGTCGCGGGGGCTCGCACTGAAGCTTTCTTT	NA	TRBJ1-1	NA	15	TRBV7-9
CASRGEWDRTQSGANVLTF	TGTGCCAGCAGGGGTGAATGGGACAGGACCCAATCTGGGGCCAACGTCCTGACTTTC	TRBD1	TRBJ2-6	NA	19	TRBV27